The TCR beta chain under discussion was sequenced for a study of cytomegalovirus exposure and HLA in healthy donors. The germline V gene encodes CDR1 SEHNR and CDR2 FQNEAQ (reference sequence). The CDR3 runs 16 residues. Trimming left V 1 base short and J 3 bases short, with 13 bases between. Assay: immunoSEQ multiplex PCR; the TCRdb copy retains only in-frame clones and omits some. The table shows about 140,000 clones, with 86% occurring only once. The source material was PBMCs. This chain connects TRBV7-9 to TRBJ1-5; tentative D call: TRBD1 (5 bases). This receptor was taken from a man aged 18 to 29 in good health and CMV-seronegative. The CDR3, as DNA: TGTGCCAGCAGCTTAGGCGGGGGGTCGGTCAATCAGCCCCAGCATTTT. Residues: CASSLGGGSVNQPQHF.